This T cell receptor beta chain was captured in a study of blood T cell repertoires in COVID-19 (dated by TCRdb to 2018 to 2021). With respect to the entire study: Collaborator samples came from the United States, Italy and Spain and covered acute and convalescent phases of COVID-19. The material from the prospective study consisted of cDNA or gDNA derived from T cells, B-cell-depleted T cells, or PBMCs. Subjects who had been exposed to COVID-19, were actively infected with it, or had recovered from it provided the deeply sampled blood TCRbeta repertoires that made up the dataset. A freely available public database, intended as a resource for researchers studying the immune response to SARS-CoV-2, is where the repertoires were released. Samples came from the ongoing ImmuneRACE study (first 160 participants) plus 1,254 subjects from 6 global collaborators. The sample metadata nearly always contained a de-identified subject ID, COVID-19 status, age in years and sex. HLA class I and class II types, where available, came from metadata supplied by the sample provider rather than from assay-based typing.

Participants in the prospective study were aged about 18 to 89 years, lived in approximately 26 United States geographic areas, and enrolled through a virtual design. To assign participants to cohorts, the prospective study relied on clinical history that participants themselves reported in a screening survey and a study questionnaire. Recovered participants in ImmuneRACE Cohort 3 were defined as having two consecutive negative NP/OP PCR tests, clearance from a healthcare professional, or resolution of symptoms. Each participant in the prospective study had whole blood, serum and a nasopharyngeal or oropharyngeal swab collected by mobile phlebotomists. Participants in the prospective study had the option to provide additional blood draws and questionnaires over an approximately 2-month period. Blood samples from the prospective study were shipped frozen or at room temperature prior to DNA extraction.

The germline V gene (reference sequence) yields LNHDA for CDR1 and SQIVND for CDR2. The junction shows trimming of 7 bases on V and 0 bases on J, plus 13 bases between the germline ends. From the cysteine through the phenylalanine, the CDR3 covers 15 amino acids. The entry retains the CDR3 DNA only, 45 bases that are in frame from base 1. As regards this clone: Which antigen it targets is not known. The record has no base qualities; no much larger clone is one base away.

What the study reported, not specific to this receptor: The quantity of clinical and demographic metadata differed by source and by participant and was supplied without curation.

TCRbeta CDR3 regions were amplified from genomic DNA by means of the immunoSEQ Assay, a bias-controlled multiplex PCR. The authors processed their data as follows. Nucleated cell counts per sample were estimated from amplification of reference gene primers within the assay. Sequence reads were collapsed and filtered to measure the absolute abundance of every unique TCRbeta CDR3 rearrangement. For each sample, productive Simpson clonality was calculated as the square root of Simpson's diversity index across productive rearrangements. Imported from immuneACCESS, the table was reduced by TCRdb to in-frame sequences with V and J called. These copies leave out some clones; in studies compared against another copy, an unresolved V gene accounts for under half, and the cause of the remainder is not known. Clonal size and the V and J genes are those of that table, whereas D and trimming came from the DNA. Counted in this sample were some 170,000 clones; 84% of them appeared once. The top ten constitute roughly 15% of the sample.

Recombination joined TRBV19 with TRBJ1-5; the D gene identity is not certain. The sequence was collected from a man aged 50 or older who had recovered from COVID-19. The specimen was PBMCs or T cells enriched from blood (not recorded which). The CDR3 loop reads CASNRGEFSNQPQHF. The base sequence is TGTGCCAGTAATAGAGGAGAATTTAGCAATCAGCCCCAGCATTTT.